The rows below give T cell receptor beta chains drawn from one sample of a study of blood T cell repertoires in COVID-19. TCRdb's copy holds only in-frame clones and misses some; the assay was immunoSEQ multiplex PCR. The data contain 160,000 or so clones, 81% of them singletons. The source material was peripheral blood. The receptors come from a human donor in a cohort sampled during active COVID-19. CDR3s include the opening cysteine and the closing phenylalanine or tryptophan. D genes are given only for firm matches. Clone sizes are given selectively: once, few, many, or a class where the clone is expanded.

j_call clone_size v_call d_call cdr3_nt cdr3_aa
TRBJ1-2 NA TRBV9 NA TGTGCCAGCAGCTCTGGGGACTACTATGGCTACACCTTC CASSSGDYYGYTF
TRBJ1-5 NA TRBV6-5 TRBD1 TGTGCCAGCAGCAAGGGACAGACAAATCAGCCCCAGCATTTT CASSKGQTNQPQHF
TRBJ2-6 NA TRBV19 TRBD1 TGTGCCAGTAGTAGAGGGACAGGTAGCTCTGGGGCCAACGTCCTGACTTTC CASSRGTGSSGANVLTF
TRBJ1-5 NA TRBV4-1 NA TGCGCCAGCAGCCAAGATCCGGGGAGGGTAGGTCAGCCCCAGCATTTT CASSQDPGRVGQPQHF
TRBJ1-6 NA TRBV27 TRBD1 TGTGCCAGCAGTTTATTCGGACAGGTCCAATCACCCCTCCACTTT CASSLFGQVQSPLHF
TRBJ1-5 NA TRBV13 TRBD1 TGTGCCAGCAGCCCCAGGGGGGCCCAGCCCCAGCATTTT CASSPRGAQPQHF
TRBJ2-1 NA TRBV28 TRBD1 TGTGCCAGCAGTCGCAGAGGGACAGGCTACAATGAGCAGTTCTTC CASSRRGTGYNEQFF
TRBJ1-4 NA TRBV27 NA TGTGCCAGCAGTTACACAGGCAACATGGAAAAACTGTTTTTT CASSYTGNMEKLFF
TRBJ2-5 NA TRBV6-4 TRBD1 TGTGCCAGCAGTGAAAGACAGGGGGAGACCCAGTACTTC CASSERQGETQYF
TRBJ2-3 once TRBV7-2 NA TGTGCCAGCAGCTTAGGGATAGGAGGCACGCAGTATTTT CASSLGIGGTQYF
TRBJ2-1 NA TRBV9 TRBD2 TGTGCCAGCAGCGTAGGAGAGGCTAGCGGGGGACGTTACAATGAGCAGTTCTTC CASSVGEASGGRYNEQFF
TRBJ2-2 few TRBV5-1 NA TGCGCCAGCGGGGCAAACTTCAACACCGGGGAGCTGTTTTTT CASGANFNTGELFF
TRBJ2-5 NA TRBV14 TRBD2 TGTGCCAGCAGCCCCCCCAGCGGGGGCCTCCAAGAGACCCAGTACTTC CASSPPSGGLQETQYF
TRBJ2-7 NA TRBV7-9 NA TGTGCCAGCACCGGTGGGGACAACTACGAGCAGTACTTC CASTGGDNYEQYF
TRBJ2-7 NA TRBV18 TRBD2 TGTGCCAGCTCACGCGGGGGGGCCGGCTACGAGCAGTACTTC CASSRGGAGYEQYF
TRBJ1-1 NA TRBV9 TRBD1 TGTGCCAGCAGCGAGAAGACAGGGCTGGACACTGAAGCTTTCTTT CASSEKTGLDTEAFF